Below, 26 T cell receptor beta chains from the same sample are listed, as sequenced in a study of cytomegalovirus exposure and HLA in healthy donors. PCR was performed using 60 Vbeta and 13 Jbeta primers. Repertoires were generated with immunoSEQ multiplex PCR, while TCRdb's copy carries only in-frame clones and drops some. Here the sample spans roughly 150,000 clones, roughly 75% being singletons. Sequenced: PBMCs. These receptors were collected from a man aged 18 to 29 in good health and CMV-seropositive.

This clone was seen a few times. A junction end diverges from the germline sequence, so it may reflect a read error. The chain links TRBV29-1 to TRBJ1-1; 9 bases agree with TRBD1. Germline loops: CDR1 SQVTM, CDR2 ANQGSEA. This CDR3 is built from 15 residues. CDR3 region: CRVDPGDRVGTEAFF. The DNA of the CDR3 is TGCCGCGTTGACCCCGGGGACAGGGTAGGAACTGAAGCTTTCTTT. The full variable domain, with the rest looked up from reference TRBV29-1 and TRBJ1-1, is SAVISQKPSRDICQRGTSLTIQCQVDSQVTMMFWYRQQPGQSLTLIATANQGSEATYESGFVIDKFPISRPNLTFSTLTVSNMSPEDSSIYLCRVDPGDRVGTEAFFGQGTRLTVV.

V is TRBV29-1 and J is TRBJ2-1; 8 nucleotides line up with TRBD2. In germline, CDR1 is SQVTM, CDR2 ANQGSEA. The ends lost 0 bases at V and 5 bases at J; junction bases unmatched: 9. The CDR3 runs to 16 residues. In DNA form, the CDR3 reads TGCAGCGTTGAAGAATCAGGTAGACTAGCGAACAATGAGCAGTTCTTC. It is translated as CSVEESGRLANNEQFF.

The chain carries TRBV28 and TRBJ2-7; D not resolved. V was clipped by 3 bases and J by 2 bases, with 5 bases between them. The CDR3 runs to 12 residues. The germline V gene has CDR1 MDHEN and CDR2 SYDVKM. CDR3 bases: TGTGCCAGCAGTTTTAGCCCCTACGAGCAGTACTTC. The encoded protein is CASSFSPYEQYF.

This chain joins TRBV10-2 and TRBJ2-1; perhaps TRBD1 as D (5 bases). Germline loops: CDR1 WSHSY, CDR2 SAAADI. V lost 7 bases and J 6 bases, leaving 16 bases between the germline ends. The CDR3 totals 14 residues. The CDR3: CASIVGEWGNEQFF. DNA for the CDR3: TGCGCCAGCATAGTAGGGGAATGGGGCAATGAGCAGTTCTTC.

This sequence joins TRBV28 and TRBJ2-3; 9 bases line up with TRBD1. In germline, CDR1 is MDHEN, CDR2 SYDVKM. The CDR3 totals 14 residues. J gave up 6 bases and V 4 bases, and 5 bases lay outside the gene matches. CDR3 nucleotides: TGTGCCAGCAGTTCACAGGGGGCCGCGGATACGCAGTATTTT. This codes for CASSSQGAADTQYF.

There are a few counts of this clone. The V gene is TRBV30, the J gene TRBJ2-7; 7 bases align to TRBD1. From germline, CDR1 is GTSNPN and CDR2 SVGIG (reference sequence). V lost 4 bases and J lost 0; bases outside the gene matches: 6. The CDR3 contains 14 residues. CDR3 residues: CAWKYRDSSYEQYF. CDR3 nucleotides: TGTGCCTGGAAGTACCGGGACAGCTCCTACGAGCAGTACTTC.

There are a few counts of this clone. The chain carries TRBV27 and TRBJ2-7; D perhaps matches TRBD1 (6 bases). V was shortened by 5 bases and J by 0 bases, with 11 bases between the two germline ends. The CDR3 is 14 amino acids. CDR1 is MNHEY, CDR2 SMNVEV, per germline (reference sequence). The CDR3 region has the DNA TGTGCCAGCAGTCACAGGGAAAGCTCCTACGAGCAGTACTTC. This translates into CASSHRESSYEQYF.

The chain is built from TRBV30 and TRBJ2-1; 7 nucleotides match TRBD2. This CDR3 region has 16 residues. V lost 0 bases, J lost 8 bases, and 13 bases stayed unmatched. Germline loops: CDR1 GTSNPN, CDR2 SVGIG (reference sequence). In DNA form, the CDR3 reads TGTGCCTGGAGTGTAGGTACCGGGGGAGGGTCCGATGAGCAGTTCTTC. Residues: CAWSVGTGGGSDEQFF.

The CDR3 DNA reads TGTGCCAGTAGTCTGCCGGGGGGCAATCAGCCCCAGCATTTT. It encodes CASSLPGGNQPQHF. The chain employs TRBV19 and TRBJ1-5; possibly TRBD1 for D (5 bases). This CDR3 contains 14 residues. Trimming pared 5 bases from V and 2 bases from J, leaving 10 bases between. Germline lookup yields CDR1 LNHDA and CDR2 SQIVND (reference sequence).

This clone occurred once. This chain uses TRBV19 with TRBJ1-5; TRBD1 aligns across 7 bases. V shed 8 bases and J 0 bases; nucleotides not matched to a gene: 13. Germline V gene lookup returns CDR1 LNHDA and CDR2 SQIVND (reference sequence). There are 17 residues in the CDR3. CDR3 loop: CASRRGPQTYSNQPQHF. Written as DNA, the CDR3 is TGTGCCAGTCGGAGGGGGCCACAGACGTATAGCAATCAGCCCCAGCATTTT.

The rearrangement uses TRBV5-1 and TRBJ2-3, with D possibly being TRBD1 (7 bases). Germline values: CDR1 SGHRS, CDR2 YFSETQ. Between the trimmed V and J ends, which lost 1 base and 3 bases, there was a span of 9 bases. The CDR3 has 14 amino acids. The CDR3 sequence: CASSLQGGTDTQYF. CDR3 DNA sequence: TGCGCCAGCAGCTTGCAGGGGGGAACAGATACGCAGTATTTT.

This clone was picked up one time. The rearrangement uses TRBV19 and TRBJ2-1; TRBD1 might be the D (5 bases). With 10 bases removed from V and 6 bases from J, the gap between germline ends came to 16 bases. This CDR3 has 13 residues. CDR1 LNHDA and CDR2 SQIVND come from the germline V gene (reference sequence). The CDR3 protein is CATDNAGINEQFF. CDR3 DNA: TGTGCCACCGACAATGCAGGGATCAATGAGCAGTTCTTC.

This chain links TRBV29-1 with TRBJ2-2, with 11 bases matching TRBD2. V trimming: 5 bases; J trimming: 6 bases; junction bases outside the gene matches: 17. Germline-derived CDR1 and CDR2 are SQVTM and ANQGSEA. This CDR3 has 18 residues. CDR3 in amino acids: CSVSNRGGLAVKSGELFF. DNA for the CDR3: TGCAGCGTTTCAAACCGCGGGGGACTAGCGGTGAAGTCCGGGGAGCTGTTTTTT.

This chain joins TRBV5-1 and TRBJ1-1, with D perhaps matching TRBD1 (5 bases). Per germline, CDR1 SGHRS and CDR2 YFSETQ. The V end was cut by 3 bases, the J end by 5 bases, with 14 bases between. This CDR3 comprises 14 residues. CDR3 coding DNA: TGCGCCAGCAGCTGGGCGGGGGAGAGGACTGAAGCTTTCTTT. The encoded protein is CASSWAGERTEAFF.

This chain uses TRBV5-8 with TRBJ2-7, with 7 bases aligning to TRBD2. This CDR3 has 15 residues. Germline V gene lookup returns CDR1 SGHTS and CDR2 YDEGEE. With V trimmed by 5 bases and J by 4 bases, 12 bases remained unmatched. The DNA of the CDR3 is TGTGCCAGCAGGGTCGAGGGAGGGCCAGGATACGAGCAGTACTTC. Its translation: CASRVEGGPGYEQYF.

The chain carries TRBV18 and TRBJ2-2; 11 nucleotides agree with TRBD1. Germline V lookup: CDR1 KGHSH, CDR2 LQKENI. The J segment lost 6 bases and the V segment lost 2 bases, leaving 11 bases of the junction unmatched. The CDR3 consists of 18 residues. In DNA form, the CDR3 reads TGTGCCAGCTCACCAAGGATTTGGGGACAGGGGGTCCCCGGGGAGCTGTTTTTT. Translated, it gives CASSPRIWGQGVPGELFF.

This rearrangement joins TRBV7-8 to TRBJ2-7; 10 nucleotides agree with TRBD2. V was pared by 4 bases and J by 1 base, with 4 bases of the junction left unmatched. This CDR3 comprises 15 residues. Germline V gives CDR1 SGHVS, CDR2 FQNEAQ. The DNA of the CDR3 is TGTGCCAGCAGCTCTAGCGGGAGCCGATCCTACGAGCAGTACTTC. It specifies CASSSSGSRSYEQYF.

The V gene is TRBV28, the J gene TRBJ2-7; perhaps TRBD1 as D (5 bases). CDR1 and CDR2 (germline): MDHEN, SYDVKM. This CDR3 is built from 15 residues. Trimming removed 3 bases at V and 9 bases at J, with 21 bases between. This chain's CDR3 is CASSFIKGILSGQYF. DNA of the CDR3: TGTGCCAGCAGTTTTATAAAGGGGATCCTATCGGGGCAGTACTTC.

The rearrangement uses TRBV5-1 and TRBJ2-2; 14 positions agree with TRBD2. V shed 7 bases and J 8 bases; nucleotides not matched to a gene: 7. Germline CDR1 is SGHRS and CDR2 is YFSETQ. The CDR3 spans 15 residues. This CDR3 is CASRLGLAGVGELFF. The CDR3, as DNA: TGCGCCAGCCGCCTGGGACTAGCGGGAGTGGGGGAGCTGTTTTTT.

This chain connects TRBV30 to TRBJ2-2, with 8 nucleotides matching TRBD2. The CDR3 has 16 amino acids. In germline, CDR1 is GTSNPN, CDR2 SVGIG (reference sequence). V was clipped by 3 bases and J by 1 base; unmatched bases: 7. Written as DNA, the CDR3 is TGTGCCTGGAGCGTAGCGGGATCCAAGAACACCGGGGAGCTGTTTTTT. Translated: CAWSVAGSKNTGELFF. Variable domain in full (rest from reference TRBV30 and TRBJ2-2): SQTIHQWPATLVQPVGSPLSLECTVEGTSNPNLYWYRQAAGRGLQLLFYSVGIGQISSEVPQNLSASRPQDRQFILSSKKLLLSDSGFYLCAWSVAGSKNTGELFFGEGSRLTVL.

The chain is built from TRBV18 and TRBJ2-3; possible D gene TRBD2, 5 bases. The CDR3 totals 17 residues. V was clipped by 0 bases and J by 1 base, with 14 bases between them. The germline V gene encodes CDR1 KGHSH and CDR2 LQKENI. CDR3 nucleotides: TGTGCCAGCTCACCACCTGGCCTACCCGGGGGCACAGATACGCAGTATTTT. This codes for CASSPPGLPGGTDTQYF.

J is TRBJ2-5 and V is TRBV28, with 7 bases lining up with TRBD1. In germline, CDR1 is MDHEN, CDR2 SYDVKM. The junction had 8 bases not matched to a gene; V was cut back by 6 bases and J by 4 bases. CDR3 size: 14 residues. CDR3 sequence (DNA): TGTGCCAGCAGACCACAGGGGCGGGCAGAGACCCAGTACTTC. It yields the protein CASRPQGRAETQYF.

The rearrangement uses TRBV5-1 and TRBJ2-7, with unresolved D. Germline V gene sequence: CDR1 SGHRS, CDR2 YFSETQ. This CDR3 has 13 residues. Trimming removed 1 base at V and 0 bases at J, with 5 bases between. The CDR3 nucleotides read TGCGCCAGCAGCTTGATTAGCTCCTACGAGCAGTACTTC. Translated: CASSLISSYEQYF. The full variable domain, completed using reference TRBV5-1 and TRBJ2-7, is KAGVTQTPRYLIKTRGQQVTLSCSPISGHRSVSWYQQTPGQGLQFLFEYFSETQRNKGNFPGRFSGRQFSNSRSEMNVSTLELGDSALYLCASSLISSYEQYFGPGTRLTVT.

The chain employs TRBV29-1 and TRBJ1-4; D gene uncertain. Between the trimmed V and J ends, which lost 5 bases and 0 bases, there was a span of 7 bases. The CDR3 runs to 13 residues. CDR1 and CDR2 (germline): SQVTM, ANQGSEA. For the CDR3, the DNA is TGCAGCGTTAAAACAGCAACTAATGAAAAACTGTTTTTT. The encoded protein is CSVKTATNEKLFF.

This chain connects TRBV5-1 to TRBJ2-5, with 7 positions matching TRBD2. The assigned J gene may be wrong: the sequence end matches TRBJ2-7 better. Per the germline V gene, CDR1 is SGHRS and CDR2 is YFSETQ. The CDR3 runs 14 residues. The CDR3 region has the DNA TGCGCCAGCAGCTTGGAACGGGACTACTACGAGCAGTACTTC. This gives the protein CASSLERDYYEQYF.

The chain couples TRBV5-1 to TRBJ2-1; 9 nucleotides align to TRBD2. Germline CDR1 SGHRS, CDR2 YFSETQ. The ends lost 4 bases at V and 7 bases at J; junction bases unmatched: 12. The CDR3 loop spans 16 amino acids. In DNA form, the CDR3 reads TGCGCCAGCAGCCGACCGGGACTAGCAATCGGAAATGAGCAGTTCTTC. This translates into CASSRPGLAIGNEQFF.